These 27 T cell receptor beta chains share one sample of origin, sequenced in a study of CD8+ T cells in alopecia areata. The authors extracted RNA and reverse transcribed it into cDNA as the sequencing template. The repertoire was sequenced with immunoSEQ multiplex PCR; TCRdb's copy has only in-frame clones and lacks some. In the table there are about 100,000 clones, approximately 50% of which are singletons. Sequencing was done on a sample of NKG2D-low CD8+ T cells sorted from blood. The source is a human donor with alopecia areata.

The chain carries TRBV6-5 and TRBJ2-2, with D possibly TRBD1 on 6 matching bases. The V end was cut by 5 bases, the J end by 7 bases, with 14 bases between. From germline, CDR1 is MNHEY and CDR2 SVGAGI. The CDR3 contains 14 residues. In DNA, the CDR3 is TGTGCCAGCAGTCCCATGACAGGTTTCGGGGAGCTGTTTTTT. Its translation is CASSPMTGFGELFF.

The chain combines TRBV29-1 with TRBJ1-1; perhaps TRBD1 as D (5 bases). Germline values: CDR1 SQVTM, CDR2 ANQGSEA. Trimming took 5 bases from V and 3 from J, leaving 10 bases between them. The CDR3 consists of 12 residues. CDR3 DNA: TGCAGCGTTCTTGGGGGTGACACTGAAGCTTTCTTT. Its protein is CSVLGGDTEAFF.

The chain recombines TRBV9 with TRBJ2-3; 11 positions match TRBD2. Per the germline V gene, CDR1 is SGDLS and CDR2 is YYNGEE. Unmatched junction bases numbered 4, after V lost 4 bases and J lost 3 bases. The CDR3 extends over 15 amino acids. The CDR3 sequence is CASSPWTSGTDTQYF. The CDR3 DNA reads TGTGCCAGCAGCCCCTGGACTAGCGGGACAGATACGCAGTATTTT.

The chain uses TRBV9 and TRBJ2-3, with D possibly matching TRBD2 (5 bases). CDR3 length equals 15 residues. The V gene's germline CDR1 is SGDLS and CDR2 YYNGEE. V was trimmed by 0 bases and J by 2 bases, leaving 10 bases between them. DNA for the CDR3: TGTGCCAGCAGCGTAGTTAGCGAATACACAGATACGCAGTATTTT. Protein sequence: CASSVVSEYTDTQYF.

This clone was detected a few times. The gene calls are TRBV27 and TRBJ1-1, with a weak D call TRBD1 (5 bases). CDR3 length: 13 residues. Germline V gene data show CDR1 as MNHEY and CDR2 as SMNVEV (reference sequence). Trimming pared 5 bases from V and 5 bases from J, leaving 12 bases between. The CDR3 region is CASSPGGWTEAFF. The CDR3 bases are TGTGCCAGCAGTCCTGGGGGTTGGACTGAAGCTTTCTTT.

The genes are TRBV5-1 and TRBJ2-1, with 11 bases fitting TRBD2. The CDR3 length is 15 residues. Germline-derived CDR1 and CDR2 are SGHRS and YFSETQ. Trimming cost V 4 bases and J 7 bases; bases outside gene matches: 7. CDR3: CASSPLAGDMNEQFF. The CDR3, as DNA: TGCGCCAGCAGCCCACTAGCGGGAGACATGAATGAGCAGTTCTTC.

This clone was observed a handful of times. This chain connects TRBV27 to TRBJ2-1; 9 bases map to TRBD2. Germline CDR1 MNHEY, CDR2 SMNVEV (reference sequence). The CDR3 sequence is 16 residues long. The J segment lost 2 bases and the V segment lost 5 bases, leaving 7 bases of the junction unmatched. CDR3: CASSTSSGVTYNEQFF. The CDR3 coding sequence is TGTGCCAGCAGTACATCTAGCGGGGTAACCTACAATGAGCAGTTCTTC.

This clone has more than one count but fewer than ten. The CDR3 region has the DNA TGCGCCAGCAGCCCCGGGGCAGGGTCCTACAATGAGCAGTTCTTC. This encodes CASSPGAGSYNEQFF. This chain connects TRBV5-1 to TRBJ2-1; perhaps D is TRBD1 or TRBD2 (5 bases each). The CDR3 is 15 residues long. The V gene lost 4 bases and the J gene lost 1 base, with 12 bases spanning the gap. Germline-derived CDR1 and CDR2 are SGHRS and YFSETQ. The full variable domain, with the rest looked up from reference TRBV5-1 and TRBJ2-1, is KAGVTQTPRYLIKTRGQQVTLSCSPISGHRSVSWYQQTPGQGLQFLFEYFSETQRNKGNFPGRFSGRQFSNSRSEMNVSTLELGDSALYLCASSPGAGSYNEQFFGPGTRLTVL.

This chain links TRBV7-9 with TRBJ2-7; D remains unclear. Deletions cut 0 bases from V and 7 bases from J, with 13 bases between. This CDR3 region has 14 residues. Per the germline V gene, CDR1 is SEHNR and CDR2 is FQNEAQ (reference sequence). CDR3 DNA: TGTGCCAGCAGCTTAGCGGGTTCCCAGGTTGAGCAGTACTTC. Amino acids: CASSLAGSQVEQYF.

In this sample, this clone turned up once. The rearrangement joins TRBV28 to TRBJ1-1, with TRBD1 matching 9 bases. CDR3 length: 17 amino acids. V dropped 4 bases and J dropped 4; count of bases not matched to a gene: 13. Germline CDR1 is MDHEN and CDR2 is SYDVKM. CDR3 residues: CASSSYITGGVGTEAFF. The CDR3 region has the DNA TGTGCCAGCAGTTCCTACATTACAGGGGGCGTGGGCACTGAAGCTTTCTTT.

This chain links TRBV28 with TRBJ2-3; D remains unclear. Germline V gene data show CDR1 as MDHEN and CDR2 as SYDVKM. With 4 bases removed from V and 3 bases from J, the gap between germline ends came to 17 bases. The CDR3 is 16 residues long. The CDR3 DNA sequence: TGTGCCAGCAGTTCCCAGTCCCAGCCCCGGACAGATACGCAGTATTTT. Translating it yields CASSSQSQPRTDTQYF.

This clone came up once. V usage is TRBV7-8 and J usage is TRBJ2-5, with D maybe TRBD2 (5 bases). Germline V CDR1 and CDR2: SGHVS, FQNEAQ. The CDR3 spans 15 residues. V was pared by 8 bases and J by 7 bases, with 23 bases between. Here the CDR3 reads CASSGSLGPRGTQYF. The DNA for the CDR3 is TGTGCCAGCTCTGGATCCCTCGGCCCCCGGGGGACCCAGTACTTC.

This clone was seen a handful of times. Here the CDR3 reads CASTYGGRSSYEQYF. CDR3 nucleotide sequence: TGTGCCAGCACCTATGGGGGACGAAGCTCCTACGAGCAGTACTTC. The gene calls are TRBV28 and TRBJ2-7; tentatively, D is TRBD1 or TRBD2 (5 bases each). V was pared by 7 bases and J by 0 bases, with 16 bases between. Per the germline V gene, CDR1 is MDHEN and CDR2 is SYDVKM. The CDR3 extends over 15 amino acids.

This clone was seen a few times. The V gene is TRBV29-1, the J gene TRBJ1-3, with D possibly being TRBD1 (6 bases). Germline V gene sequence: CDR1 SQVTM, CDR2 ANQGSEA. V was shortened by 4 bases and J by 7 bases, with 8 bases between the two germline ends. The CDR3 runs 11 residues. CDR3 amino acids: CSVVGANTIYF. CDR3 nucleotide sequence: TGCAGCGTTGTGGGGGCCAACACCATATATTTT.

CDR3 residues: CASSPDQSYEQYF. The CDR3 DNA reads TGTGCCAGCAGCCCCGACCAGTCCTACGAGCAGTACTTC. The chain uses TRBV5-6 and TRBJ2-7; no clear D. Trimming left V 4 bases short and J 1 base short, with 9 bases between. Germline CDR1 and CDR2: SGHDT and YYEEEE. The CDR3 is 13 residues long.

This clone was recorded a few times. The gene calls are TRBV7-9 and TRBJ2-7, with D hard to call. Germline V lookup: CDR1 SEHNR, CDR2 FQNEAQ (reference sequence). Trimming removed 5 bases from V and 6 bases from J, with 8 bases in between. CDR3 length equals 11 residues. The CDR3 DNA sequence: TGTGCCAGCAGCCCCGGTACCGAGCAGTACTTC. This codes for CASSPGTEQYF.

This CDR3 is CSVDGQATGELFF. The CDR3 DNA reads as TGCAGCGTTGACGGGCAAGCCACCGGGGAGCTGTTTTTT. The chain carries TRBV29-1 and TRBJ2-2; no reliable D call. Germline values: CDR1 SQVTM, CDR2 ANQGSEA. The CDR3 has 13 residues. The V gene lost 3 bases and the J gene lost 4 bases, with 9 bases spanning the gap.

CDR3 sequence: CASSERTSGRAGVNEQFF. The DNA for the CDR3 is TGTGCCAGCAGTGAACGGACCAGCGGGAGGGCCGGGGTCAATGAGCAGTTCTTC. The V call is TRBV6-1, the J call TRBJ2-1; 10 bases align to TRBD2. V gave up 2 bases and J gave up 6 bases; unmatched junction bases: 13. The CDR3 contains 18 residues. Germline-derived CDR1 and CDR2 are MNHNS and SASEGT.

The V gene is TRBV11-2, the J gene TRBJ2-7, with 10 bases that match TRBD2. The length of the CDR3 is 16 residues. The V segment lost 0 bases and the J segment 6 bases; nucleotides outside the gene matches: 8. The germline V gene encodes CDR1 SGHAT and CDR2 FQNNGV. CDR3 DNA: TGTGCCAGCAGCTTAGAGGGCTCTAGCGGGAGTATCGAGCAGTACTTC. As protein: CASSLEGSSGSIEQYF.

This clone was observed a few times. This sequence joins TRBV28 and TRBJ1-2, with a tentative D call TRBD1 (5 bases). Germline V CDR1 and CDR2: MDHEN, SYDVKM. V was clipped by 2 bases and J by 1 base, with 8 bases between them. The CDR3 length is 14 residues. CDR3: CASSLRGINYGYTF. The CDR3, as DNA: TGTGCCAGCAGTTTAAGGGGAATTAACTATGGCTACACCTTC.

Concerning this clone itself: The same CDR3 can be traced to other DNA sequences in this sample. The DNA for the CDR3 is TGTGCCAGCAGTTTACGTGGCGGGGCCTACGAGCAGTACTTC. Protein: CASSLRGGAYEQYF. The V call is TRBV28, the J call TRBJ2-7, with D possibly TRBD2 on 6 matching bases. CDR3 size: 14 residues. Looked up from germline, CDR1 is MDHEN and CDR2 is SYDVKM. V gave up 2 bases and J gave up 2 bases, with 10 bases separating them.

The gene calls are TRBV5-6 and TRBJ1-1, with D tentatively TRBD1 (6 bases). Trimming shortened V by 4 bases and J by 0 bases, and 13 bases separated the two germline ends. CDR3 size: 15 residues. CDR1 SGHDT and CDR2 YYEEEE come from the germline V gene. The CDR3 sequence is CASSPVWGLNTEAFF. In nucleotides, the CDR3 is TGTGCCAGCAGCCCAGTGTGGGGGCTGAACACTGAAGCTTTCTTT. The variable domain in full, completed from reference TRBV5-6 and TRBJ1-1, reads DAGVTQSPTHLIKTRGQQVTLRCSPKSGHDTVSWYQQALGQGPQFIFQYYEEEERQRGNFPDRFSGHQFPNYSSELNVNALLLGDSALYLCASSPVWGLNTEAFFGQGTRLTVV.

This clone has just a few counts. This specimen includes other DNA sequences encoding the same CDR3. The gene calls are TRBV7-9 and TRBJ2-7, with D perhaps TRBD2 (6 bases). The V gene lost 1 base and the J gene lost 1 base, with 8 bases spanning the gap. In germline, CDR1 is SEHNR, CDR2 FQNEAQ (reference sequence). CDR3 length: 14 residues. CDR3: CASSLVGGSYEQYF. For the CDR3, the DNA is TGTGCCAGCAGCTTAGTTGGGGGGTCCTACGAGCAGTACTTC.

The genes are TRBV9 and TRBJ2-7; 9 nucleotides align to TRBD2. Germline-derived CDR1 and CDR2 are SGDLS and YYNGEE. J was trimmed by 4 bases and V by 0 bases; bases with no gene match: 5. The CDR3 loop spans 15 amino acids. The CDR3 nucleotides read TGTGCCAGCAGCGTAGGGGGGACTAGCATATACGAGCAGTACTTC. Translation gives CASSVGGTSIYEQYF.

The chain's CDR3 is CASSYGSGPSSYEQYF. DNA for the CDR3: TGTGCCAGCAGTTACGGTAGCGGGCCTAGCTCCTACGAGCAGTACTTC. The chain joins TRBV6-5 to TRBJ2-7; 7 nucleotides match TRBD2. This CDR3 has 16 residues. J gave up 0 bases and V 2 bases, and 7 bases lay outside the gene matches. CDR1 is MNHEY and CDR2 is SVGAGI in the germline V gene.

This clone was detected a few times. The chain couples TRBV12-5 to TRBJ2-7; D is possibly TRBD2 (7 bases). The CDR3 sequence is 14 residues long. The V gene lost 5 bases and the J gene lost 5 bases, with 16 bases spanning the gap. Germline CDR1 LGHNT, CDR2 FRNRAP. CDR3 nucleotide sequence: TGTGCTAGTGGTGCCCTCGGGGGGCTGGACGAGCAGTACTTC. Its translation is CASGALGGLDEQYF.

The rearrangement links TRBV27 to TRBJ1-3; tentative D call: TRBD1 (5 bases). CDR1 and CDR2 (germline): MNHEY, SMNVEV (reference sequence). V gave up 6 bases and J gave up 0 bases, with 18 bases separating them. The CDR3 is made up of 17 amino acids. CDR3 amino acids: CASSPLPQEASGNTIYF. DNA of the CDR3: TGTGCCAGCAGCCCCCTCCCACAGGAGGCCTCTGGAAACACCATATATTTT.